This T cell receptor beta chain is drawn from a study of Graves' ophthalmopathy and Graves' hyperthyroidism. Germline CDR1 SGHAT, CDR2 FQDESV (reference sequence). V lost 5 bases and J lost 6, with 10 bases in between. The CDR3 consists of 12 residues. The sequenced template was RNA, covering the TCR beta CDR3 region. First-round RT-PCR used HTBI primers; second-round multiplex PCR followed. TCRdb used MiXCR to reprocess the multiplex PCR reads, holding one entry per CDR3 protein. The sample has approximately 1.2 million distinct CDR3 sequences, 35% to 40% seen once; the top ten hold approximately 12%.

V gene TRBV11-1 combines with J gene TRBJ1-1; D uncertain. This sequence originates from an adult man with Graves' hyperthyroidism. The specimen was peripheral blood or thyroid tissue (not recorded which). The CDR3 DNA sequence: TGTGCCAGCAGCGCGGTCGGAGCTGAAGCTTTCTTT. It yields the protein CASSAVGAEAFF.